Below, one T cell receptor (beta chain) is given with its context. Antigen unknown. This sample was taken from a study of radiation and T cells in renal cell carcinoma. Regarding time point: blood 2 weeks post-SBRT. The sample's treatment: 15 Gy SBRT to primary tumor, nephrectomy 4 weeks later. After SBRT, blood was collected at 2 and 4 weeks, plus baseline. Clones were sequenced by immunoSEQ multiplex PCR, and TCRdb holds only the in-frame ones, with some missing. The table has 60,000 to 65,000 clones, around three quarters seen once. Points from the study as a whole: Top tumor clonotypes rose in blood 2 weeks post-radiation, then contracted.

This CDR3 contains 16 residues. V was pared by 5 bases and J by 6 bases, with 10 bases of the junction left unmatched. Germline V gene data show CDR1 as SGHTA and CDR2 as FQGTGA. The sample was blood, taken from a patient whose treatment included radiotherapy and nephrectomy. The sequence came from a man aged 60 to 69 with renal cell carcinoma. The V gene is TRBV7-3, the J gene TRBJ2-2; 9 bases agree with TRBD2. This chain's CDR3 is CASSLSGRGVAGELFF. The DNA for the CDR3 is TGTGCCAGCAGCCTTAGCGGGAGAGGGGTGGCCGGGGAGCTGTTTTTT.